The rows below give T cell receptor beta chains drawn from one sample of a study of cytomegalovirus exposure and HLA in healthy donors. Produced via immunoSEQ multiplex PCR; TCRdb's table is partial and in-frame only. Its table records around 33,000 clones. Input material: PBMCs. All receptors derive from a man aged 35 to 55 in good health and CMV-seronegative. The CDR3 runs from the conserved cysteine through the conserved F or W.

CDR3 protein: CASRTSGTQETQYF; V gene: TRBV18
CDR3 protein: CASSLAGTSGSPYF; V gene: TRBV7-2
CDR3 protein: CASSPNLRGDNEQFF; V gene: TRBV9
CDR3 protein: CASSFIAGGSYEQYF; V gene: TRBV5-1
CDR3 protein: CASTRQADSNQPQHF; V gene: TRBV19
CDR3 protein: CASCGDRYDVGYTF; V gene: TRBV2
CDR3 protein: CASSPTGVNYGYTF; V gene: TRBV5-4
CDR3 protein: CASSLEPRAGTIYF; V gene: TRBV5-1
CDR3 protein: CASSLSAGTSGSGGAKNIQYF; V gene: TRBV27
CDR3 protein: CASSTRDSDYEQYF; V gene: TRBV6-6